The next 2 T cell receptor beta chains were all read from a single sample in a study of blood T cell repertoires in COVID-19. Measured with immunoSEQ multiplex PCR; TCRdb has only the in-frame clones, and not every one. The sample has about 200,000 clones; around 85% are singletons. The sequenced sample consisted of peripheral blood. The receptors here all came from an older woman with acute or convalescent COVID-19.

The chain has TRBV7-9 and TRBJ1-3; a weak D match, TRBD1 (5 bases). The V end lost 2 bases, the J end lost 0 bases, and 11 bases lay between the germline ends. This CDR3 contains 16 residues. Germline V gene lookup returns CDR1 SEHNR and CDR2 FQNEAQ (reference sequence). CDR3 DNA: TGTGCCAGCAGCTTATTCGACAGTTTCTCTGGAAACACCATATATTTT. It encodes CASSLFDSFSGNTIYF.

V and J are TRBV6-5 and TRBJ2-7; 7 bases are a match to TRBD2. From germline, CDR1 is MNHEY and CDR2 SVGAGI. V was clipped by 7 bases and J by 0 bases; unmatched bases: 6. The CDR3 has 14 amino acids. This CDR3 is CASNAGGSSYEQYF. The CDR3 DNA follows: TGTGCCAGCAATGCCGGGGGGAGCTCCTACGAGCAGTACTTC.